The rows below give T cell receptor beta chains drawn from one sample of a study of tumor and adjacent non-tumor tissue in lung cancer. One entry per CDR3 protein, called by TCRdb with MiXCR from the multiplex PCR reads. This sample carries about 120,000 distinct CDR3 sequences, nearly 85% of them seen once, and the ten largest clones take 20% to 25%. The sequenced sample consisted of lung tumor tissue. The receptors here all came from a man aged 65 to 79 with non-small cell lung cancer. CDR3s include the opening cysteine and the closing phenylalanine or tryptophan. The D gene is left open where the match is weak. The size field is filled for only some rows; it gives once, few, many or a size class.

d_call	clone_size	v_call	j_call	cdr3_aa	cdr3_nt
TRBD1	-	TRBV6-6	TRBJ1-5	CASSTPNQHTGGSNQPQHF	TGTGCCAGCAGTACACCTAATCAGCATACAGGGGGGAGCAATCAGCCCCAGCATTTT
-	-	TRBV7-8	TRBJ2-6	CASSLGIQYGANVPTF	TGTGCCAGCAGCTTAGGGATCCAGTATGGGGCCAATGTCCCGACTTTC
-	-	TRBV6-5	TRBJ2-7	CARSCAGTPREQYF	TGTGCCAGGAGTTGTGCGGGAACCCCCCGCGAGCAGTACTTC
TRBD1	-	TRBV11-2	TRBJ2-7	CATSLGQVSYDQYF	TGTGCCACCAGCCTGGGACAGGTCTCCTATGACCAGTACTTC
TRBD1	-	TRBV4-1	TRBJ2-5	CASSAGQGSQETQYF	TGCGCCAGCAGCGCGGGACAGGGGTCCCAAGAGACCCAGTACTTC
-	-	TRBV11-2	TRBJ2-7	CASSLAFMSSYEQCF	TGTGCCAGTAGCTTAGCCTTTATGTCCTCTTACGAGCAGTGCTTC
-	-	TRBV5-1	TRBJ2-7	CATSLDSDTYEQYF	TGCGCCACCAGCTTGGACAGCGATACCTACGAGCAATACTTC
-	-	TRBV12-3/TRBV12-4	TRBJ2-5	CVISFRERQETQYF	TGTGTCATCAGTTTTAGGGAGAGACAAGAGACCCAGTACTTC
-	-	TRBV4-1	TRBJ1-1	CAISQDLKGRNTEAFF	TGCGCCATCAGCCAAGATCTGAAGGGGAGGAACACTGAAGCTTTCTTT
TRBD1	-	TRBV5-1	TRBJ1-1	CASSRSGTGNTETFF	TGCGCCAGCAGCCGATCCGGGACAGGAAACACTGAAACTTTCTTT
-	-	TRBV6-5	TRBJ2-2	CASSLKAKADTGELFF	TGTGCCAGCAGCCTCAAAGCGAAGGCGGACACCGGAGAGCTGTTTTTT
-	-	TRBV11-2	TRBJ1-1	CTSSLAEVGMNIEAFF	TGTACCAGCAGCTTAGCGGAGGTGGGGATGAACATTGAAGCTTTCTTT
-	few	TRBV7-3	TRBJ2-1	CASSSRSGIPQVWQFF	TGTGCCAGCAGCTCAAGATCCGGAATCCCCCAAGTATGGCAGTTCTTC
-	-	TRBV6-5	TRBJ1-2	CASWGSGYGYTF	TGTGCTAGCTGGGGGAGTGGCTATGGCTACACCTTC